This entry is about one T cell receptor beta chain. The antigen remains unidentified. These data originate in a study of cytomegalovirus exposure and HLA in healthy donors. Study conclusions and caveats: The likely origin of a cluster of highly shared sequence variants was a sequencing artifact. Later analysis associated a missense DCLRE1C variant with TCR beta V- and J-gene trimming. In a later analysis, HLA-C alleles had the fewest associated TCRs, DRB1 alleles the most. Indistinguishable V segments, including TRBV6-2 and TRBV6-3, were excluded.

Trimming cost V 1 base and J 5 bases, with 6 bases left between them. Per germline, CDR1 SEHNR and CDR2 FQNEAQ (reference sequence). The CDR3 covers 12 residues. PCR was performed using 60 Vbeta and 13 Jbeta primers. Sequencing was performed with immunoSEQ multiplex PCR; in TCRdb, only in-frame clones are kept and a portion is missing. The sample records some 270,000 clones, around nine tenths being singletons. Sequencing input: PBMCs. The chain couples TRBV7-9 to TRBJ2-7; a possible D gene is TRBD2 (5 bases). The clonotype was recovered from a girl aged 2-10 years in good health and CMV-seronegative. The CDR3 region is CASSLVGDEQYF. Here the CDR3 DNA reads TGTGCCAGCAGCTTAGTCGGGGACGAGCAGTACTTC.